Below are 20 T cell receptor beta chains sequenced from a single sample in a study of T-cell reconstitution after alpha-beta-depleted transplantation in children. This sample's TCRbeta library carried unique molecular identifier barcodes. Each CDR3 protein is one row after TCRdb ran MiXCR on the PCR reads. The table shows approximately 110,000 distinct CDR3 sequences, with about 23% occurring only once. The specimen comprised PBMCs, mostly from graft donor cells, sampled 180 days after TCRalphabeta/CD19-depleted stem cell transplant. The receptors stem from a male patient aged 2-15 years who had a stem cell transplant for chronic granulomatous disease, so the T cells may come from the graft donor.

This clonotype is judged medium-sized. The chain employs TRBV27 and TRBJ2-7; 7 bases align to TRBD2. This CDR3 spans 14 amino acids. CDR1 MNHEY and CDR2 SMNVEV come from the germline V gene (reference sequence). J lost 3 bases, V lost 2 bases, and 4 bases had no gene match. In DNA form, the CDR3 reads TGTGCCAGCAGTTTACAAGCGGGACGCTACGAGCAGTACTTC. Protein sequence: CASSLQAGRYEQYF.

This clonotype has a count of ten or more. The chain carries TRBV20-1 and TRBJ2-3, with TRBD2 matching over 8 bases. Germline trimming cut 3 bases from V and 5 bases from J; bases unmatched to any gene: 4. Germline values: CDR1 DFQATT, CDR2 SNEGSKA (reference sequence). The CDR3 covers 13 residues. The DNA of the CDR3 is TGCAGTGCTAGCGGGGGGGCAGGAGATACGCAGTATTTT. Translated: CSASGGAGDTQYF.

In this sample, this clonotype turned up many times. This chain links TRBV5-1 with TRBJ1-3, with TRBD1 as a possible D gene (6 bases). This CDR3 has 16 residues. Germline V gene sequence: CDR1 SGHRS, CDR2 YFSETQ. With 4 bases removed from V and 0 bases from J, the gap between germline ends came to 14 bases. CDR3 region: CASSVTGQLSGNTIYF. In nucleotides, the CDR3 is TGCGCCAGCAGCGTAACAGGGCAACTCTCTGGAAACACCATATATTTT.

The rearrangement uses TRBV12-3 or TRBV12-4 and TRBJ2-3; D may correspond to TRBD1 or TRBD2 (6 bases each). CDR3 length: 15 residues. The V end lost 5 bases, the J end lost 4 bases, and 16 bases lay between the germline ends. The CDR3 DNA reads as TGTGCCAGCAGTACTCGGGGGCTGGGGGCAGATACGCAGTATTTT. Protein: CASSTRGLGADTQYF.

This clonotype was seen repeatedly, ten times or more. The J gene is TRBJ1-3, the V gene TRBV28, with TRBD1 as a possible D gene (5 bases). CDR3 length equals 14 residues. Trimming pared 3 bases from V and 6 bases from J, leaving 12 bases between. CDR1 and CDR2 from the germline V gene are MDHEN and SYDVKM. The chain's CDR3 is CASSFAGKENTIYF. CDR3 bases: TGTGCCAGCAGTTTTGCAGGGAAGGAAAACACCATATATTTT. The variable domain in full, with the rest retrieved from reference TRBV28 and TRBJ1-3, is DVKVTQSSRYLVKRTGEKVFLECVQDMDHENMFWYRQDPGLGLRLIYFSYDVKMKEKGDIPEGYSVSREKKERFSLILESASTNQTSMYLCASSFAGKENTIYFGEGSWLTVV.

V is TRBV29-1 and J is TRBJ1-6; 9 bases are shared with TRBD1. The germline gives CDR1 SQVTM, CDR2 ANQGSEA. After removal of 5 bases from V and 7 bases from J, the junction contained 3 bases not matched to a gene. The CDR3 has 13 residues. The CDR3 region is CSVRDRANSPLHF. CDR3 nucleotide sequence: TGCAGCGTTCGGGACAGGGCCAATTCACCCCTCCACTTT. Looking up the rest from reference TRBV29-1 and TRBJ1-6 gives the full variable domain: SAVISQKPSRDICQRGTSLTIQCQVDSQVTMMFWYRQQPGQSLTLIATANQGSEATYESGFVIDKFPISRPNLTFSTLTVSNMSPEDSSIYLCSVRDRANSPLHFGNGTRLTVT.

This sequence joins TRBV15 and TRBJ2-3; unclear D gene. The length of the CDR3 is 13 residues. Germline assignment: CDR1 LNHNV and CDR2 YYDKDF (reference sequence). Between the trimmed V and J ends, which lost 0 bases and 10 bases, there was a span of 11 bases. CDR3: CATSRDRAAPQYF. The CDR3 DNA reads as TGTGCCACCAGCAGAGATCGGGCAGCCCCGCAGTATTTT.

The rearrangement uses TRBV5-1 and TRBJ1-1; maybe TRBD1 (5 bases). Germline V gives CDR1 SGHRS, CDR2 YFSETQ. V was shortened by 4 bases and J by 5 bases, with 12 bases between the two germline ends. This CDR3 contains 13 residues. The CDR3 protein is CASSLGGFTEAFF. DNA for the CDR3: TGCGCCAGCAGCCTGGGGGGTTTTACTGAAGCTTTCTTT. The whole variable domain, remainder taken from reference TRBV5-1 and TRBJ1-1, is KAGVTQTPRYLIKTRGQQVTLSCSPISGHRSVSWYQQTPGQGLQFLFEYFSETQRNKGNFPGRFSGRQFSNSRSEMNVSTLELGDSALYLCASSLGGFTEAFFGQGTRLTVV.

This clonotype has only a few counts. The chain is built from TRBV5-1 and TRBJ2-5; 8 positions agree with TRBD1. V shed 4 bases and J 5 bases; nucleotides not matched to a gene: 10. This CDR3 has 15 amino acids. CDR1 and CDR2 from the germline V gene are SGHRS and YFSETQ. CDR3 sequence (DNA): TGCGCCAGCAGCCCGGGACAGGCCTCAACGGAGACCCAGTACTTC. Its protein is CASSPGQASTETQYF.

The chain recombines TRBV12-3 or TRBV12-4 with TRBJ2-2, with D possibly matching TRBD2 (6 bases). The CDR3 contains 17 residues. V lost 0 bases, J lost 0 bases, and 11 bases lay in between. CDR3 residues: CASSLAPLAANTGELFF. The CDR3 DNA sequence: TGTGCCAGCAGTTTAGCGCCACTAGCAGCGAACACCGGGGAGCTGTTTTTT.

V is TRBV7-2 and J is TRBJ2-1; TRBD2 might be the D (5 bases). The germline V and J ends were trimmed by 0 bases and 8 bases, with 23 bases remaining between them. The CDR3 is made up of 18 amino acids. CDR1 is SGHTA and CDR2 is FQGNSA in the germline V gene. CDR3 DNA: TGTGCCAGCAGCTTAGCGGTCCAGGACTCCTTATGGATCGATGAGCAGTTCTTC. Amino acid sequence: CASSLAVQDSLWIDEQFF.

This clonotype was observed many times. The chain carries TRBV20-1 and TRBJ1-4; possibly TRBD1 for D (5 bases). In germline, CDR1 is DFQATT, CDR2 SNEGSKA (reference sequence). Trimming took 0 bases from V and 1 from J, leaving 6 bases between them. The length of the CDR3 is 14 residues. The CDR3, as DNA: TGCAGTGCTAGAGATACAGGAACTAATGAAAAACTGTTTTTT. Translated, it gives CSARDTGTNEKLFF.

This clonotype has a handful of counts. One junction end does not reproduce the germline sequence, and a read error may be involved. V gene TRBV20-1 combines with J gene TRBJ2-1; 9 positions agree with TRBD2. Germline values: CDR1 DFQATT, CDR2 SNEGSKA (reference sequence). This CDR3 is built from 15 residues. DNA of the CDR3: TGCTGTGCGCCTCCGGGACTAGCTGGTTACAATGAGCAGTTCTTC. Translating gives CCAPPGLAGYNEQFF.

This clonotype showed up just a few times. This sequence joins TRBV7-9 and TRBJ2-1; 10 positions match TRBD2. CDR1 is SEHNR and CDR2 is FQNEAQ in the germline V gene (reference sequence). This CDR3 region has 17 residues. V lost 5 bases to trimming and J lost 0 bases; unmatched junction nucleotides: 7. As DNA, the CDR3 is TGTGCCAGCAGCCTGTGGTTAGCGGGAGGCTCCTACAATGAGCAGTTCTTC. This codes for CASSLWLAGGSYNEQFF.

The chain combines TRBV15 with TRBJ2-5, with D possibly being TRBD2 (5 bases). CDR3 size: 16 residues. Germline CDR1 is LNHNV and CDR2 is YYDKDF (reference sequence). The V end was cut by 1 base, the J end by 2 bases, with 14 bases between. The CDR3 nucleotides read TGTGCCACCAGCAGAGCCCATAAAGGCGGGCAAGAGACCCAGTACTTC. Its translation: CATSRAHKGGQETQYF.

The V call is TRBV5-1, the J call TRBJ2-1, with TRBD1 matching over 7 bases. CDR3 length equals 15 residues. Trimming took 7 bases from V and 0 from J; bases not matched to a gene: 7. The V gene's germline CDR1 is SGHRS and CDR2 YFSETQ. CDR3 sequence: CASSLDRASYNEQFF. CDR3 DNA sequence: TGCGCCAGCTCGCTCGACAGGGCCTCCTACAATGAGCAGTTCTTC.

This sequence joins TRBV27 and TRBJ2-1, with 12 bases aligning to TRBD2. The CDR3 has 19 amino acids. V trimming: 6 bases; J trimming: 0 bases; junction bases outside the gene matches: 12. CDR1 is MNHEY and CDR2 is SMNVEV in the germline V gene (reference sequence). The DNA of the CDR3 is TGTGCCAGCAGCCCCCTGCAACTAGCGGGAGGCCCCTCCTACAATGAGCAGTTCTTC. It yields the protein CASSPLQLAGGPSYNEQFF.

The chain couples TRBV4-2 to TRBJ2-7; D unresolved. Per germline, CDR1 LGHNA and CDR2 YNFKEQ. The CDR3 length is 14 residues. Trimming stripped 0 bases from V and 1 base from J, with 7 bases between. Here the CDR3 DNA reads TGTGCCAGCAGCCAAGAAAAGGGATCCTACGAGCAGTACTTC. It translates to CASSQEKGSYEQYF.

This clonotype was seen many times. This chain joins TRBV7-2 and TRBJ2-7, with 7 bases that match TRBD2. Trimming at V came to 1 base and at J to 3 bases, leaving 6 bases not matched to a gene. The CDR3 has 15 residues. CDR1 is SGHTA, CDR2 FQGNSA, per germline. CDR3: CASSLVGAGSYEQYF. In nucleotides, the CDR3 is TGTGCCAGCAGCTTAGTGGGAGCGGGGAGCTACGAGCAGTACTTC. Based on the CDR3 plus reference TRBV7-2 and TRBJ2-7, the full variable domain is GAGVSQSPSNKVTEKGKDVELRCDPISGHTALYWYRQSLGQGLEFLIYFQGNSAPDKSGLPSDRFSAERTGGSVSTLTIQRTQQEDSAVYLCASSLVGAGSYEQYFGPGTRLTVT.

This clonotype has a count of ten or more. The chain couples TRBV29-1 to TRBJ1-2, with 9 bases fitting TRBD1. V dropped 5 bases and J dropped 2; count of bases not matched to a gene: 9. The germline V gene has CDR1 SQVTM and CDR2 ANQGSEA. There are 15 residues in the CDR3. The CDR3 here is CSVSVGQGPNYGYTF. DNA of the CDR3: TGCAGCGTTTCGGTGGGACAGGGCCCCAACTATGGCTACACCTTC.